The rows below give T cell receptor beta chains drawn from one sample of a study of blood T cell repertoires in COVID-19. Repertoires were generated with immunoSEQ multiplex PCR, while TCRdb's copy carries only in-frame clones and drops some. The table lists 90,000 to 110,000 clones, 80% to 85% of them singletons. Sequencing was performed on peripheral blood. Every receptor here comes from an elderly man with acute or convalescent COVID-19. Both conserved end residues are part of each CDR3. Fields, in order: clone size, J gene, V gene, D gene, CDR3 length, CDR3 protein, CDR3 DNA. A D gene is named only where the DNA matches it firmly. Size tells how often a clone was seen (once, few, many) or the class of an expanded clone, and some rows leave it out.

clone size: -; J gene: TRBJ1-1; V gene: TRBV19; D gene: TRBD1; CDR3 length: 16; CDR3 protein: CASREDRGRMNTEAFF; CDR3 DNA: TGTGCCAGTAGGGAGGACAGGGGACGAATGAACACTGAAGCTTTCTTT
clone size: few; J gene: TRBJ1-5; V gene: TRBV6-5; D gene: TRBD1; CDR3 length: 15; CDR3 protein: CASSQTGIGNQPQHF; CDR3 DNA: TGTGCCAGCAGCCAGACAGGGATCGGCAATCAGCCCCAGCATTTT
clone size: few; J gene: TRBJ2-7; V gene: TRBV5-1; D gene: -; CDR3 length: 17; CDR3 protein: CASSFGRTALYSYEQYF; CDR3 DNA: TGCGCCAGCAGCTTTGGCCGGACAGCACTATACTCCTACGAGCAGTACTTC
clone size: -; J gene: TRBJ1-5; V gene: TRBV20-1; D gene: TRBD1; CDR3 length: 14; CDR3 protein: CSASRTGGGQPQHF; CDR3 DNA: TGCAGTGCTAGTAGGACAGGGGGAGGTCAGCCCCAGCATTTT
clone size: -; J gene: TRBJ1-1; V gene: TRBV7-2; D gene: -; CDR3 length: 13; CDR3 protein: CASSLGPQTEAFF; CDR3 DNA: TGTGCCAGCAGCTTAGGGCCCCAGACTGAAGCTTTCTTT
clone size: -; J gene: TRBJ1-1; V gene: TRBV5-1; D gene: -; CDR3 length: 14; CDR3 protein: CASSLVSVNTEAFF; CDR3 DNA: TGCGCCAGCAGCTTGGTATCAGTCAACACTGAAGCTTTCTTT
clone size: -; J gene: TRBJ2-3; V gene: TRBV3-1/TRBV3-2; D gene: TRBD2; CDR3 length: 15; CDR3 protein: CASIGSGRSWDTQYF; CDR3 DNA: TGTGCCAGCATAGGTAGCGGGAGGAGTTGGGATACGCAGTATTTT
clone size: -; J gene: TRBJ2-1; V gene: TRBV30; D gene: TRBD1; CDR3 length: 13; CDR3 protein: CAWSGGTAWMEFF; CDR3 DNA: TGTGCCTGGAGTGGGGGGACAGCCTGGATGGAATTCTTC
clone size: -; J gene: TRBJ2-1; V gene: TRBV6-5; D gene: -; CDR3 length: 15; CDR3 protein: CASSPPGARYNEQFF; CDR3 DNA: TGTGCCAGCAGTCCTCCAGGCGCAAGGTACAATGAGCAGTTCTTC
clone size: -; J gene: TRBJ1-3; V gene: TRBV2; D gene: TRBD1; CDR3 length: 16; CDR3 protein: CASSWDRVSSGNTIYF; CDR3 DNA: TGTGCCAGCAGTTGGGACAGGGTCTCCTCTGGAAACACCATATATTTT
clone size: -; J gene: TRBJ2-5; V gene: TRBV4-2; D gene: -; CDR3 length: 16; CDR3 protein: CASSPQGPGGHETQYF; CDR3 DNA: TGTGCCAGCAGCCCGCAGGGCCCAGGAGGGCACGAGACCCAGTACTTC
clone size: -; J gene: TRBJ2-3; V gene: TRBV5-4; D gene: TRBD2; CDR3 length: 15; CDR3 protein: CASSITSVSTDTQYF; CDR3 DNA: TGTGCCAGCAGCATCACTAGCGTAAGCACAGATACGCAGTATTTT
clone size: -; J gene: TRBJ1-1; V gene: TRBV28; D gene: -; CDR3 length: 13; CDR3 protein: CASSFGYHTEAFF; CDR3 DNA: TGTGCCAGCAGTTTCGGGTACCACACTGAAGCTTTCTTT
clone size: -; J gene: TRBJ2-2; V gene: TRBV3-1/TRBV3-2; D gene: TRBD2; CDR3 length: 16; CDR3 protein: CASSYRGGSGTGELFF; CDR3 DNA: TGTGCCAGCAGCTACCGGGGCGGGAGTGGCACCGGGGAGCTGTTTTTT
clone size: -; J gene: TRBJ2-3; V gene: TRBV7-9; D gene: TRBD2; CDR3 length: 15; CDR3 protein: CASSLAGGGADTQYF; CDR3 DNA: TGTGCCAGCAGCCTAGCGGGAGGAGGGGCAGATACGCAGTATTTT
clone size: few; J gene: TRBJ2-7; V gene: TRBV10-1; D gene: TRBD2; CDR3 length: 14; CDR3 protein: CASSGGLGAYEQYF; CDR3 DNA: TGCGCCAGCAGTGGGGGACTAGGGGCCTACGAGCAGTACTTC
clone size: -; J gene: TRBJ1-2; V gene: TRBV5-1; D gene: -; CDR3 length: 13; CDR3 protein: CASSLVETYGYTF; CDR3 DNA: TGCGCCAGCAGCTTGGTAGAAACCTATGGCTACACCTTC
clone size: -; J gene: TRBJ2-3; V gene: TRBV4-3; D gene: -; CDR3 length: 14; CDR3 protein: CASSQGGVTDTQYF; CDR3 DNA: TGCGCCAGCAGCCAAGGCGGGGTCACAGATACGCAGTATTTT
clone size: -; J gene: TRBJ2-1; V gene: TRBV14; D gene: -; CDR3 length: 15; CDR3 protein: CASSQLAGPYNEQFF; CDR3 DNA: TGTGCCAGCAGCCAACTAGCTGGTCCCTACAATGAGCAGTTCTTC
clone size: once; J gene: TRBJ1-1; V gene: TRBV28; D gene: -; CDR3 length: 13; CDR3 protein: CASTAQGGTEAFF; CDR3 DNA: TGTGCCAGCACCGCCCAGGGAGGGACTGAAGCTTTCTTT
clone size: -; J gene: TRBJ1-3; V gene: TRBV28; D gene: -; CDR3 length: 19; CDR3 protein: CASRGLFGHLLSSGNTIYF; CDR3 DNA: TGTGCCAGCAGGGGGTTGTTTGGACACCTCCTAAGCTCTGGAAACACCATATATTTT
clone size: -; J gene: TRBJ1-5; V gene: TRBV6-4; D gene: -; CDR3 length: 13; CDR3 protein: CASSEHQGEPQHF; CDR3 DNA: TGTGCCAGCAGTGAGCATCAGGGTGAGCCCCAGCATTTT
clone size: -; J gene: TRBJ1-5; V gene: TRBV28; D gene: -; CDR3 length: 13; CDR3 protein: CASSTSHRASQHF; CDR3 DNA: TGTGCCAGCAGTACCTCCCACAGGGCGTCTCAGCATTTT
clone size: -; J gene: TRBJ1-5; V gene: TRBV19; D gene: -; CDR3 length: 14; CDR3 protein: CASSRGREDQPQHF; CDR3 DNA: TGTGCCAGTAGTAGAGGGCGGGAGGATCAGCCCCAGCATTTT
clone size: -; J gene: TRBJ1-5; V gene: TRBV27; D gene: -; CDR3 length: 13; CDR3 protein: CASSYGRNQPQHF; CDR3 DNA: TGTGCCAGCAGTTACGGTCGCAATCAGCCCCAGCATTTT
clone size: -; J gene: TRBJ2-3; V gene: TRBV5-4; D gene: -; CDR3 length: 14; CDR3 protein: CASSLGQSTDTQYF; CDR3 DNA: TGTGCCAGCAGCTTGGGCCAGAGCACAGATACGCAGTATTTT
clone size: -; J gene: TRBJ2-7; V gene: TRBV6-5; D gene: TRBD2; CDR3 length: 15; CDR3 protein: CASSLYSAGSYEQYF; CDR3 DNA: TGTGCCAGCAGCCTGTATTCAGCGGGGTCCTACGAGCAGTACTTC
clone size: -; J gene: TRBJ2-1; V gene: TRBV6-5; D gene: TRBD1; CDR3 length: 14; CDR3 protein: CASSNRGQGDEQFF; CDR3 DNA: TGTGCCAGCAGCAACAGGGGACAAGGGGATGAGCAGTTCTTC
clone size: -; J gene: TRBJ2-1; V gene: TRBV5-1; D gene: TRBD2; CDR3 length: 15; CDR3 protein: CASSLIPSGSNEQFF; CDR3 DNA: TGCGCCAGCAGCTTGATCCCAAGCGGGAGCAATGAGCAGTTCTTC
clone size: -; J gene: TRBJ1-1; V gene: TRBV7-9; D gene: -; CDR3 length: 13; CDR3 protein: CASSSQGTTEAFF; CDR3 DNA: TGTGCCAGCAGCTCGCAGGGGACCACTGAAGCTTTCTTT
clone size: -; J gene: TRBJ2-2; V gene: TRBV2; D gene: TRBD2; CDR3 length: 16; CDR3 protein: CASSRRSGVNTGELFF; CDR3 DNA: TGTGCCAGCAGCCGGCGAAGCGGGGTTAACACCGGGGAGCTGTTTTTT
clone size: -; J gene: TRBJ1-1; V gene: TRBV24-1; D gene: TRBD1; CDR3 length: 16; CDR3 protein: CATSDPPGTGPTEAFF; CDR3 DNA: TGTGCCACCAGTGATCCACCCGGGACAGGGCCCACTGAAGCTTTCTTT
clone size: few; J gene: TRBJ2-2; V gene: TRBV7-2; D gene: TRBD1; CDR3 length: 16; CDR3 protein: CASSSRTGGETGELFF; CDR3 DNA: TGTGCCAGCAGCTCCCGGACAGGGGGCGAGACCGGGGAGCTGTTTTTT
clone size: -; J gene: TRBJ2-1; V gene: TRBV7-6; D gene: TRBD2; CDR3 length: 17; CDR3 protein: CASSLSQTSGINNEQFF; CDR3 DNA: TGTGCCAGCAGCTTAAGCCAGACTAGCGGGATCAACAATGAGCAGTTCTTC
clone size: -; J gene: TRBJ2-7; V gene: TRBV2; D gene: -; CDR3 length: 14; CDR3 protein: CASRVQGGTYEQYF; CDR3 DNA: TGTGCCAGCAGGGTACAGGGGGGGACCTACGAGCAGTACTTC
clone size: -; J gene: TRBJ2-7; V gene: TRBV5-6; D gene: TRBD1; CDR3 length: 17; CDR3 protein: CASSSSRDRGINYEQYF; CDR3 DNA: TGTGCCAGCAGCTCGTCCCGGGACAGGGGGATCAACTACGAGCAGTACTTC
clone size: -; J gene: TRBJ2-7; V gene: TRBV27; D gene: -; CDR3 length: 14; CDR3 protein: CASRPSGAGYEQYF; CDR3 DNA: TGTGCCAGCAGACCCTCGGGCGCGGGCTACGAGCAGTACTTC
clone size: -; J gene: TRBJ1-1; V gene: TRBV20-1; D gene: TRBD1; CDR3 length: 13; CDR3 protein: CSASGQGATEAFF; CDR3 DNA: TGCAGTGCTAGTGGACAGGGCGCCACTGAAGCTTTCTTT
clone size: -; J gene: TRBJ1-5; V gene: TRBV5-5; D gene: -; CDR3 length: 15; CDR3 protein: CASSLGLISNQPQHF; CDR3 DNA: TGTGCCAGCAGCTTGGGACTTATTAGCAATCAGCCCCAGCATTTT
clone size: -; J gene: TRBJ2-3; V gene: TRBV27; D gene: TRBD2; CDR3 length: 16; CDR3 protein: CASRMGLASSTDTQYF; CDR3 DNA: TGTGCCAGCAGGATGGGACTAGCGTCTAGCACAGATACGCAGTATTTT
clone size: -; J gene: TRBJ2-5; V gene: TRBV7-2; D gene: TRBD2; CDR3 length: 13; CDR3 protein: CASGGGRAETQYF; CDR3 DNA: TGTGCCAGCGGCGGCGGGAGGGCAGAGACCCAGTACTTC
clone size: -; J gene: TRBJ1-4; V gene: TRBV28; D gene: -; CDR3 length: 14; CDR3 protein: CASSLSGVNEKLFF; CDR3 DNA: TGTGCCAGCAGTTTATCAGGGGTGAATGAAAAACTGTTTTTT
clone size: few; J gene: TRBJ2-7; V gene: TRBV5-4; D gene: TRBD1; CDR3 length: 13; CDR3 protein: CASSPGQKYEQYF; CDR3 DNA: TGTGCCAGCAGCCCGGGACAGAAATACGAGCAGTACTTC
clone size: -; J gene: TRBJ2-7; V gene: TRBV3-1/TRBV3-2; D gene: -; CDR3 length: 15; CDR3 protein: CASSQVGRSSYEQYF; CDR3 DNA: TGTGCCAGCAGCCAAGTGGGCCGCAGCTCCTACGAGCAGTACTTC
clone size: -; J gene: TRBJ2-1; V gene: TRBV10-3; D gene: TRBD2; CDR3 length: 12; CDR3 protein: CATTGLANEQFF; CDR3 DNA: TGTGCCACCACCGGACTAGCGAATGAGCAGTTCTTC
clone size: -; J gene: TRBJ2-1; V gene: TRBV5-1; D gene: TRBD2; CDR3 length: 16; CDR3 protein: CASSLVLAGGRDEQFF; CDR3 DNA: TGCGCCAGCAGCTTAGTGTTGGCGGGAGGGCGAGATGAGCAGTTCTTC
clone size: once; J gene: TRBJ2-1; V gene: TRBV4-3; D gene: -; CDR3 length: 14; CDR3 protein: CASSQDDGGNEQFF; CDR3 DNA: TGCGCCAGCAGCCAAGATGACGGAGGAAATGAGCAGTTCTTC
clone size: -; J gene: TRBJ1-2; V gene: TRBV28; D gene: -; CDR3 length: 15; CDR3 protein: CASSALGAFSYGYTF; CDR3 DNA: TGTGCCAGCTCTGCGCTGGGCGCCTTTTCCTATGGCTACACCTTC
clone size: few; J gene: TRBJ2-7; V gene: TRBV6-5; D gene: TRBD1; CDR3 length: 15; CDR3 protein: CASSLGGGTPYEQYF; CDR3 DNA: TGTGCCAGCAGTCTAGGGGGCGGAACCCCCTACGAGCAGTACTTC
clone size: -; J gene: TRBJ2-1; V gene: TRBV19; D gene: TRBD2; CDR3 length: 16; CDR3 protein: CASSIFGAGGYNEQFF; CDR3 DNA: TGTGCCAGTAGTATATTCGGAGCGGGAGGCTACAATGAGCAGTTCTTC
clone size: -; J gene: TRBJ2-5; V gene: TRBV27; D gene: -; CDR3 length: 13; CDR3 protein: CASSSSYQETQYF; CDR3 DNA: TGTGCCAGCAGTTCGTCGTACCAAGAGACCCAGTACTTC
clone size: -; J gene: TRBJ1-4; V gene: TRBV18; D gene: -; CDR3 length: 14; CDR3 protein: CASSPGGNNEKLFF; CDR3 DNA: TGTGCCAGCTCACCGGGGGGAAATAATGAAAAACTGTTTTTT
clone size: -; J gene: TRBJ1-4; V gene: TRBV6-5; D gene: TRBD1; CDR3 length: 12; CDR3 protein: CASRDRGEKLFF; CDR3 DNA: TGTGCCAGCAGGGACAGGGGGGAAAAACTGTTTTTT
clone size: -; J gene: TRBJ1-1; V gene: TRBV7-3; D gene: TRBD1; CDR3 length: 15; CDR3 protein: CASSLTGQGSTEAFF; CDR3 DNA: TGTGCCAGCAGCTTAACTGGACAGGGGAGCACTGAAGCTTTCTTT
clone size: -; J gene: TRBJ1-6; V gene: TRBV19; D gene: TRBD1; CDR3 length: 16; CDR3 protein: CASSTGQVLLNSPLHF; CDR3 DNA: TGTGCCAGTAGTACGGGACAGGTGCTCCTTAATTCACCCCTCCACTTT
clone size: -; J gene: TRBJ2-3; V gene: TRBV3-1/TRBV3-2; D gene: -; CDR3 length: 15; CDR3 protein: CASSQGRGYTDTQYF; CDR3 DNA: TGTGCCAGCAGCCAAGGGCGGGGCTACACAGATACGCAGTATTTT
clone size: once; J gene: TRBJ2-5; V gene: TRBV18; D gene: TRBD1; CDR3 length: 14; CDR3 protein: CASSLRTGAETQYF; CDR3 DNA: TGTGCCAGCTCACTTCGGACAGGGGCAGAGACCCAGTACTTC
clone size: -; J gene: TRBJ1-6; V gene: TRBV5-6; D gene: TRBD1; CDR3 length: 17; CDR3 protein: CASSLFTGQGADSPLHF; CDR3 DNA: TGTGCCAGCAGCTTGTTTACCGGACAGGGGGCAGATTCACCCCTCCACTTT
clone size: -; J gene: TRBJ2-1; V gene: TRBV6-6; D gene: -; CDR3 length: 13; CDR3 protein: CASTRGVYNEQFF; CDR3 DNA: TGTGCCAGCACCCGCGGGGTCTACAATGAGCAGTTCTTC